These T cell receptor beta chains were read from a single sample in a study of cytomegalovirus exposure and HLA in healthy donors. Assay used: immunoSEQ multiplex PCR; TCRdb lists only in-frame clones, some missing. Of some 110,000 clones detected, about 70% appear once; the ten largest clones hold under 8%. The sample comprised PBMCs. The source is a woman aged 50 to 65 in good health and CMV-seropositive. Both conserved end residues are part of each CDR3. A D gene is named only where the DNA matches it firmly. Size is stated for part of the rows, as once, few or many counts, or as a class when the clone is expanded.

-	TRBV30	TRBJ1-2	-	TGTGCCTGGAGCTCGACAGTTGGCTACACCTTC	CAWSSTVGYTF
TRBD2	TRBV2	TRBJ2-3	once	TGTGCCAGCAGTGTTCCAGCGGGGGTCTCGACTACGCAGTATTTT	CASSVPAGVSTTQYF
-	TRBV29-1	TRBJ1-1	-	TGCAGCGTCACGGACACTGAAGCTTTCTTT	CSVTDTEAFF
-	TRBV7-9	TRBJ1-4	-	TGTTCCAGCAGCTTAGTTGAGTCCACGGAACTGTTTTTT	CSSSLVESTELFF
TRBD2	TRBV7-9	TRBJ2-5	-	TGTTCCAGCAGTCTCCTCGAAGCGGGGGCGTCGCGTGAGACCCAGTACTTC	CSSSLLEAGASRETQYF
TRBD2	TRBV19	TRBJ2-7	-	TGTGCCAGTAGTATATCTAGCGGGGGTGTTTACGAGCAGTACTTC	CASSISSGGVYEQYF
-	TRBV7-9	TRBJ2-2	-	TGTTCCATCCCGACTACTGGGGAGCTGTTTTTT	CSIPTTGELFF
TRBD1	TRBV19	TRBJ1-2	-	TGTGCCAGTACAGGGGGACAGGGCTATGGCTACACCTTC	CASTGGQGYGYTF
TRBD1	TRBV19	TRBJ2-7	once	TGTGCCAGTAAGAATACAGGGGGTGGCCGCTACGAGCAGTACTTC	CASKNTGGGRYEQYF
-	TRBV6-1	TRBJ1-5	-	TGTGCCAGCGCCTTGGGACACGAAGATCAGCCCCAGCATTTT	CASALGHEDQPQHF
-	TRBV11-2	TRBJ2-5	-	TGTGCCAGCAGCCCTGGACCAGGGGCTAGAGAGACCCAGTACTTC	CASSPGPGARETQYF
-	TRBV9	TRBJ1-1	-	TGTGCCAGCAGCGCGTATCCCCCTAGGATTGACGGTGAAGCTTTCTTT	CASSAYPPRIDGEAFF
-	TRBV7-9	TRBJ2-5	-	TGTTCCAGCAGCTTATTAGAGGCCAACAAAGAGACCCAGTACTTC	CSSSLLEANKETQYF
TRBD1	TRBV4-3	TRBJ1-3	few	TGCGCCAGCAGCCGGGATGCCGGGACAGTCGGCCCTGGAAACACCATATATTTT	CASSRDAGTVGPGNTIYF
-	TRBV28	TRBJ1-2	-	TGTGCCAGCCTCGCCAGGAACTATGGCTACACCTTC	CASLARNYGYTF
TRBD2	TRBV9	TRBJ2-5	-	TGTGCCAGCAGCGTAGCGGCTAGCGGGGGGTACCAAGAGACCCAGTACTTC	CASSVAASGGYQETQYF
TRBD2	TRBV18	TRBJ2-1	-	TGTGCCAGCTCAACCGAAGAAGCGGGACTTAACTACAATGAGCAGTTCTTC	CASSTEEAGLNYNEQFF
TRBD1	TRBV28	TRBJ1-2	-	TGTGCCAGCAGTCCGGGACAGGGTTGGGGCTACACCTTC	CASSPGQGWGYTF
-	TRBV7-3	TRBJ1-1	-	TGTTCCAGCAGCCAAAGGGCTGGAGCCTCCGAGGGAGCTTTCTTT	CSSSQRAGASEGAFF
-	TRBV7-2	TRBJ2-4	-	TGTGCCAGCAGCTTTGGAGGGTTTCAGAACATTCAGTACTTC	CASSFGGFQNIQYF
TRBD1	TRBV19	TRBJ1-2	many	TGTGCCAGTGGCGTGGTGGACAGGGGGGCGAAGGGCTACACCTTC	CASGVVDRGAKGYTF
-	TRBV28	TRBJ2-2	-	TGTGCCAGCAGTTTAGCGGTGGGGGCGCATCACACCGGGGAGCTGTTTTTT	CASSLAVGAHHTGELFF
-	TRBV4-3	TRBJ2-5	-	TGCGCCAGCAGCCAAGAACGGGGAGGACCGCGGGCCCAGTACTTC	CASSQERGGPRAQYF
TRBD2	TRBV7-9	TRBJ2-3	once	TGTGCCAGCAGCCCCCCGGGACTAGTGTCCGCAGATACGCAGTATTTT	CASSPPGLVSADTQYF
-	TRBV5-1	TRBJ2-6	few	TGCGCCAGCAGCTCTGCCGGGTCGAGCGTCCTGACTTTC	CASSSAGSSVLTF
-	TRBV4-3	TRBJ1-5	-	TGCGCCAGCAGCCAAGATTACGCGACAGGTCACAATCAGCCCCAGCATTTT	CASSQDYATGHNQPQHF
-	TRBV7-8	TRBJ1-2	-	TGTGCCAGCAGCTTATACAGGACTAACTATGGCTACACCTTC	CASSLYRTNYGYTF
-	TRBV2	TRBJ1-2	-	TGTGCCAGCAGTGAAGACAGATCCGCCTATGGCTACACCTTC	CASSEDRSAYGYTF
TRBD1	TRBV18	TRBJ1-1	-	TGTGCCAGCTCAAAGAGGACAGGAGCCCTAGAGGGCACTGAAGCTTTCTTT	CASSKRTGALEGTEAFF
TRBD1	TRBV5-6	TRBJ1-6	-	TGTGCCAGCAGCGGGCCGGGACAGGGACGTTCACCCCTCCACTTT	CASSGPGQGRSPLHF
-	TRBV6-6	TRBJ2-1	-	TGTGCCAGCAGCCCCACCCGGACAGCCCGTTTCTTC	CASSPTRTARFF
TRBD2	TRBV7-3	TRBJ2-7	-	TGTGCCAGCAGCTTAAGGGGGGGAATTCGAGACGAGCAGTACTTC	CASSLRGGIRDEQYF
TRBD1	TRBV6-5	TRBJ2-7	-	TGTGCCAGCAGTTCCTTTACAGGGGGAGTAACCTACGAGCAGTACTTC	CASSSFTGGVTYEQYF
-	TRBV2	TRBJ1-2	-	TGTGCCAGCAATATACAATCCTCCTATGGCTACACCTTC	CASNIQSSYGYTF
-	TRBV18	TRBJ2-1	-	TGTGCCAGCTCACCAACTCTGGCCCCTAGCTCCTACAATGAGCAGTTCTTC	CASSPTLAPSSYNEQFF
-	TRBV4-1	TRBJ1-6	-	TGCGCCAGCAGCCAGCAGGGAAACAATTCACCCCTCCACTTT	CASSQQGNNSPLHF
TRBD2	TRBV15	TRBJ2-4	-	TGTGCCACCAGCAGATTCGGTAGGGAGGGGACTGTAGCCAAAAACATTCAGTACTTC	CATSRFGREGTVAKNIQYF
TRBD1	TRBV5-1	TRBJ2-3	once	TGCGCCAGCAGCTCCGGGACAGGGACAGATACGCAGTATTTT	CASSSGTGTDTQYF
TRBD1	TRBV19	TRBJ2-7	-	TGTGCCAGTAGTATGGGACAGGGGAAGTCCTACGAGCAGTACTTC	CASSMGQGKSYEQYF
TRBD2	TRBV5-4	TRBJ2-5	-	TGTGCCAGCAGCTCGGGGGGAGAGCAGTACTTC	CASSSGGEQYF
-	TRBV21-1	TRBJ1-6	-	TGTGCCAGCAGCATCCCAGGGTGCAGCTCCTATAATTCACCCCTCCACTTT	CASSIPGCSSYNSPLHF
-	TRBV9	TRBJ2-6	-	TGTGCCAGCAATGACAGCCCTGGGGCCAACGTCCTGACTTTC	CASNDSPGANVLTF
-	TRBV7-8	TRBJ2-6	few	TGTGCCAGCAGCTTATCAGGAAACTCTGGGGCCAACGTCCTGACTTTC	CASSLSGNSGANVLTF
-	TRBV10-3	TRBJ2-7	-	TGTGCCATCAGTGACAGGCCGAGCTCCTACGAGCAGTACTTC	CAISDRPSSYEQYF
-	TRBV28	TRBJ1-2	-	TGTGCCAGCAGTTTTCAACAGGGCTATGGCTACACCTTC	CASSFQQGYGYTF
TRBD1	TRBV7-2	TRBJ1-6	few	TGTGCCAGCAGCCCCCCGGGACAGGGTACGGCACCCCTCCACTTT	CASSPPGQGTAPLHF
-	TRBV10-3	TRBJ1-1	few	TGTGCCATCAGTGGAACAGGGAACACTGAAGCTTTCTTT	CAISGTGNTEAFF
TRBD1	TRBV5-4	TRBJ1-4	-	TGTGCCAGCAGCCGCCGGGACAGGGGGCTGTCTAATGAAAAACTGTTTTTT	CASSRRDRGLSNEKLFF
-	TRBV5-4	TRBJ1-1	-	TGTGCCAGCAGCTTAAGTCTATGGGAGAAGAACACTGAAGCTTTCTTT	CASSLSLWEKNTEAFF
TRBD2	TRBV4-1	TRBJ2-3	-	TGCGCCAGCAGCCCCGGGACTAGCGGCCTCACAGATACGCAGTATTTT	CASSPGTSGLTDTQYF
-	TRBV2	TRBJ1-1	once	TGTGCCAGCAGGCGAACTCCAGGCACTGAAGCTTTCTTT	CASRRTPGTEAFF